This T cell receptor beta chain appears in the sequencing data of a study of T-cell memory formation after mild COVID-19. With 0 bases removed from V and 2 bases from J, the gap between germline ends came to 19 bases. Per germline, CDR1 SGHAT and CDR2 FQNNGV. The CDR3 has 18 amino acids. Libraries for TCRalpha and TCRbeta carried sample barcodes and unique molecular identifiers via 5'RACE. Each CDR3 protein is one row after TCRdb ran MiXCR on the 5' RACE reads. The table lists about 290,000 distinct CDR3 sequences, roughly 18% of them singletons, with under 30% in the top ten. V gene TRBV11-2 combines with J gene TRBJ2-5, with D unclear. Sequenced material: PBMCs or a T cell subset sorted from them (not recorded which). The receptor comes from a young man who had mild COVID-19 (a few samples of this study predate the infection). Cell type and time point are not known. The CDR3 region has the DNA TGTGCCAGCAGCTTAGATCGCCCCGGTTGGCGGTTTCAAGAGACCCAGTACTTC. It yields the protein CASSLDRPGWRFQETQYF.